The rows below give T cell receptor beta chains drawn from one sample of a study of T cells in localized non-small cell lung cancer. Using immunoSEQ multiplex PCR, the repertoire was profiled, and TCRdb retains in-frame clones only, with some absent. The data hold under 65,000 clones, with approximately 83% observed a single time. Sample: peripheral blood, taken before any cancer treatment. Every receptor here comes from a female donor of 60 years or more with stage II squamous cell lung carcinoma. The CDR3 runs from the conserved cysteine through the conserved F or W.

v_gene: TRBV27
j_gene: TRBJ2-1
CDR3aa: CASSLSLVAGNSYNEQFF

v_gene: TRBV19
j_gene: TRBJ2-7
CDR3aa: CASSRGTPARDRNYEQYF

v_gene: TRBV7-9
j_gene: TRBJ1-1
CDR3aa: CASSPGEILNTEAFF

v_gene: TRBV11-2
j_gene: TRBJ2-3
CDR3aa: CASSFPGVTDTQYF

v_gene: TRBV5-1
j_gene: TRBJ2-2
CDR3aa: CASSPDRGSNTGELFF

v_gene: TRBV2
j_gene: TRBJ1-1
CDR3aa: CASTVQGLNTEAFF

v_gene: TRBV9
j_gene: TRBJ2-3
CDR3aa: CASSVSVSGTSGLTDTQYF

v_gene: TRBV20-1
j_gene: TRBJ2-3
CDR3aa: CSASSQNTQYF

v_gene: TRBV7-9
j_gene: TRBJ2-2
CDR3aa: CASSLGTGELFF

v_gene: TRBV6-5
j_gene: TRBJ2-2
CDR3aa: CASSSTTGELFF

v_gene: TRBV18
j_gene: TRBJ2-2
CDR3aa: CASSPTPFGGTGELFF

v_gene: TRBV9
j_gene: TRBJ2-3
CDR3aa: CASSAPASDTQYF

v_gene: TRBV9
j_gene: TRBJ2-3
CDR3aa: CASSVVDVGNTQYF

v_gene: TRBV29-1
j_gene: TRBJ2-4
CDR3aa: CSVDRGNIQYF

v_gene: TRBV2
j_gene: TRBJ2-2
CDR3aa: CASRGTSSVGELFF

v_gene: TRBV6-1
j_gene: TRBJ2-7
CDR3aa: CASIEGRSSYEQYF

v_gene: TRBV6-6
j_gene: TRBJ1-1
CDR3aa: CASSYLTGSTEAFF

v_gene: TRBV18
j_gene: TRBJ1-4
CDR3aa: CASSSGQGQTEKLFF

v_gene: TRBV19
j_gene: TRBJ1-2
CDR3aa: CASCSDRRNGYTF

v_gene: TRBV19
j_gene: TRBJ1-1
CDR3aa: CASSALDRGRSSTEAFF

v_gene: TRBV11-2
j_gene: TRBJ2-1
CDR3aa: CASSLSPSGAYNEQFF

v_gene: TRBV14
j_gene: TRBJ2-2
CDR3aa: CASSQTTGANTGELFF

v_gene: TRBV7-8
j_gene: TRBJ2-2
CDR3aa: CASSSLGGGELFF

v_gene: TRBV5-1
j_gene: TRBJ1-4
CDR3aa: CASSLGGLTTNEKLFF

v_gene: TRBV5-6
j_gene: TRBJ1-5
CDR3aa: CASSLAGGGSNQPQHF

v_gene: TRBV18
j_gene: TRBJ1-5
CDR3aa: CASSPPAQGRIQPQHF

v_gene: TRBV27
j_gene: TRBJ2-7
CDR3aa: CASSFAGTGVVQYF

v_gene: TRBV5-6
j_gene: TRBJ2-3
CDR3aa: CASSLRGGGTDTQYF

v_gene: TRBV7-3
j_gene: TRBJ1-2
CDR3aa: CASSPDTSGTGAGYTF

v_gene: TRBV7-9
j_gene: TRBJ1-1
CDR3aa: CASSLAGGAFF

v_gene: TRBV9
j_gene: TRBJ1-1
CDR3aa: CASSPRQENTEAFF

v_gene: TRBV11-3
j_gene: TRBJ2-5
CDR3aa: CASSSGGVEKETQYF

v_gene: TRBV25-1
j_gene: TRBJ1-1
CDR3aa: CASSDPDRGLGTEAFF

v_gene: TRBV15
j_gene: TRBJ2-2
CDR3aa: CATSRDGSYTGELFF

v_gene: TRBV18
j_gene: TRBJ1-2
CDR3aa: CASSPPSSRADGYTF

v_gene: TRBV25-1
j_gene: TRBJ2-1
CDR3aa: CASSDRGSSYNEQFF

v_gene: TRBV2
j_gene: TRBJ2-3
CDR3aa: CASKGGPVTDTQYF

v_gene: TRBV5-6
j_gene: TRBJ1-1
CDR3aa: CASSFQGLRDTEAFF

v_gene: TRBV29-1
j_gene: TRBJ2-7
CDR3aa: CSVRLRVANEQYF

v_gene: TRBV21-1
j_gene: TRBJ2-5
CDR3aa: CASIPDRESQETQYF

v_gene: TRBV19
j_gene: TRBJ1-2
CDR3aa: CASKGQGVNYGYTF

v_gene: TRBV9
j_gene: TRBJ2-2
CDR3aa: CASSVRGENTGELFF

v_gene: TRBV7-9
j_gene: TRBJ1-5
CDR3aa: CASSLAHQENQPQHF

v_gene: TRBV5-4
j_gene: TRBJ1-2
CDR3aa: CASSRGPGDGYTF